The rows below give T cell receptor beta chains drawn from one sample of a study of T cells in localized non-small cell lung cancer. Libraries were prepared by immunoSEQ multiplex PCR; TCRdb keeps only in-frame clonotypes and omits some of them. The table includes about 13,000 clones, roughly 27% detected once. This specimen consisted of lung tumor tissue, obtained before any cancer treatment. The receptors derive from an older female donor with stage I lung adenocarcinoma. The CDR3 runs from the conserved cysteine through the conserved F or W. Each record gives: D gene, V gene, J gene, clone size, CDR3 protein, CDR3 DNA. D genes are given only for firm matches. Some rows have no size entry. The others give once, few or many, or a class for an expanded clone.

>.|TRBV30|TRBJ2-3|few
CAWNLPPGTDTQYF
TGTGCCTGGAATCTCCCGCCTGGCACAGATACGCAGTATTTT
>TRBD1|TRBV6-8|TRBJ2-7|.
CASRRQGGSSYEQYF
TGTGCCAGCAGACGACAGGGTGGGAGCTCCTACGAGCAGTACTTC
>.|TRBV11-3|TRBJ2-7|large
CASSLNRNSYEQYF
TGTGCCAGCAGCTTAAACCGCAACTCCTACGAGCAGTACTTC
>.|TRBV23-1|TRBJ1-1|.
CASTWIRENTEAFF
TGCGCCAGCACCTGGATCAGGGAGAACACTGAAGCTTTCTTT
>TRBD1|TRBV19|TRBJ1-2|.
CASTARAGTGRDYYGYTF
TGTGCCAGTACCGCGCGCGCCGGGACAGGGAGGGACTACTATGGCTACACCTTC
>TRBD1|TRBV30|TRBJ1-1|few
CAWKGTVLNTEAFF
TGTGCCTGGAAAGGGACAGTATTGAACACTGAAGCTTTCTTT
>.|TRBV11-3|TRBJ1-1|.
CASSLDGPAGTEAFF
TGTGCCAGCAGCTTAGATGGGCCGGCGGGAACTGAAGCTTTCTTT
>.|TRBV10-2|TRBJ1-3|.
CASSEGEATTIYF
TGCGCCAGCAGTGAAGGGGAGGCGACGACCATATATTTT
>.|TRBV9|TRBJ2-2|.
CASNRWVGTNTGELFF
TGTGCCAGCAACAGGTGGGTCGGCACGAACACCGGGGAGCTGTTTTTT
>.|TRBV6-8|TRBJ2-3|.
CASSWRGAAQYF
TGTGCCAGCAGTTGGAGAGGGGCTGCGCAGTATTTT
>TRBD1|TRBV12-5|TRBJ1-5|.
CASGLVLTGAGNQPQHF
TGTGCTAGTGGTTTGGTACTTACAGGGGCAGGCAATCAGCCCCAGCATTTT
>.|TRBV9|TRBJ2-6|.
CASSFSRVFSGANVLTF
TGTGCCAGCAGCTTCAGCAGGGTATTCTCTGGGGCCAACGTCCTGACTTTC
>.|TRBV14|TRBJ2-2|once
CASSRRAVVTGELFF
TGTGCCAGCAGCCGGAGGGCGGTTGTGACCGGGGAGCTGTTTTTT
>.|TRBV29-1|TRBJ1-4|.
CSGGGGSEKLFF
TGCAGCGGCGGGGGGGGGAGTGAAAAACTGTTTTTT
>TRBD1|TRBV6-8|TRBJ1-2|few
CASSYHPTGGNLGLYGYTF
TGTGCCAGCAGTTACCACCCGACAGGGGGAAATCTGGGACTCTATGGCTACACCTTC
>.|TRBV11-3|TRBJ1-6|few
CASSLTITQGSPLHF
TGTGCCAGCAGCCTAACCATTACCCAAGGGTCACCCCTCCACTTT
>TRBD1|TRBV14|TRBJ2-2|.
CASSRYLTGTPGELFF
TGTGCCAGCAGCCGATATTTGACAGGGACCCCCGGGGAGCTGTTTTTT
>.|TRBV9|TRBJ2-7|.
CASSVASVGVSEQYF
TGTGCCAGCAGCGTAGCGAGTGTAGGGGTCAGCGAGCAGTACTTC
>.|TRBV4-1|TRBJ2-5|few
CASSQEPWAETQYF
TGCGCCAGCAGCCAAGAACCCTGGGCGGAGACCCAGTACTTC
>.|TRBV19|TRBJ2-2|.
CASTRDTGELFF
TGTGCCAGTACGCGGGACACCGGGGAGCTGTTTTTT
>.|TRBV5-1|TRBJ2-2|.
CASSPDGVNTGELFF
TGCGCCAGCAGCCCCGATGGGGTTAACACCGGGGAGCTGTTTTTT
>.|TRBV9|TRBJ1-3|medium-sized
CASSVTVSSGNTIYF
TGTGCCAGCAGCGTGACGGTGAGCTCTGGAAACACCATATATTTT
>.|TRBV5-1|TRBJ1-5|.
CASSFGDINQPQHF
TGCGCCAGCAGCTTTGGGGACATCAATCAGCCCCAGCATTTT
>.|TRBV6-8|TRBJ1-1|.
CASSYSTYGWGEAFF
TGTGCCAGCAGTTACTCGACGTACGGGTGGGGTGAAGCTTTCTTT
>.|TRBV18|TRBJ2-6|.
CASSPPTGSSGANVLTF
TGTGCCAGCTCACCCCCCACGGGAAGCTCTGGGGCCAACGTCCTGACTTTC
>TRBD1|TRBV6-8|TRBJ1-6|.
CASGGQGMWDSPLHF
TGTGCCAGCGGTGGACAGGGGATGTGGGATTCACCCCTCCACTTT
>.|TRBV11-3|TRBJ1-6|many
CASSPRDGGNNSPLHF
TGTGCCAGCAGCCCTCGTGACGGGGGAAATAATTCACCCCTCCACTTT
>TRBD1|TRBV10-1|TRBJ2-5|.
CASSDSGQPDETQYF
TGCGCCAGCAGTGACTCGGGACAGCCTGACGAGACCCAGTACTTC
>TRBD2|TRBV18|TRBJ2-5|.
CASSPRGAGGPKGETQYF
TGTGCCAGCTCACCCCGTGGAGCGGGAGGGCCAAAAGGGGAGACCCAGTACTTC
>TRBD1|TRBV7-6|TRBJ1-5|.
CASSFASTGSPQHF
TGTGCCAGCAGCTTCGCCTCGACAGGGTCCCCCCAGCATTTT
>TRBD1|TRBV19|TRBJ2-5|.
CASSPGQGRALGETQYF
TGTGCCAGTAGTCCTGGACAGGGGAGGGCCCTTGGGGAGACCCAGTACTTC
>.|TRBV9|TRBJ2-7|many
CASSVGIEPGYEQYF
TGTGCCAGCAGCGTGGGGATCGAGCCAGGCTACGAGCAGTACTTC
>.|TRBV30|TRBJ1-5|few
CAWSVRGGVSNQPQHF
TGTGCCTGGAGTGTACGAGGGGGAGTAAGCAATCAGCCCCAGCATTTT
>TRBD2|TRBV4-1|TRBJ2-3|.
CASSQDLGLAGGDTQYF
TGCGCCAGCAGCCAAGATCTGGGACTAGCGGGGGGAGATACGCAGTATTTT
>TRBD1|TRBV30|TRBJ2-5|.
CAWMVSGGETQYF
TGTGCCTGGATGGTATCAGGGGGAGAGACCCAGTACTTC
>.|TRBV19|TRBJ1-3|few
CASSPDDSGNTIYF
TGTGCCAGTAGCCCAGACGACTCTGGAAACACCATATATTTT
>.|TRBV4-1|TRBJ1-5|.
CASSQDQGGQPQHF
TGCGCCAGCAGCCAAGACCAGGGAGGTCAGCCCCAGCATTTT
>TRBD1|TRBV6-8|TRBJ2-5|few
CASSSDRDNEETQYF
TGTGCCAGCAGTTCCGACAGGGATAATGAAGAGACCCAGTACTTC
>TRBD2|TRBV18|TRBJ2-5|.
CASSLAGGYQETQYF
TGTGCCAGCTCACTAGCGGGAGGGTACCAAGAGACCCAGTACTTC
>TRBD2|TRBV10-1|TRBJ2-7|.
CASSPTSGGTYEQYF
TGCGCCAGCAGTCCTACTAGCGGGGGTACCTACGAGCAGTACTTC
>.|TRBV6-8|TRBJ1-4|medium-sized
CASSYSGLGEKLFF
TGTGCCAGCAGTTACTCGGGGCTCGGTGAAAAACTGTTTTTT
>.|TRBV19|TRBJ1-1|once
CASSTRALGAFF
TGTGCCAGTAGTACACGCGCCCTGGGAGCTTTCTTT
>TRBD2|TRBV4-1|TRBJ2-1|few
CASSRPGRAPYNEQFF
TGCGCCAGCAGCCGACCAGGGAGGGCCCCCTACAATGAGCAGTTCTTC
>TRBD2|TRBV11-3|TRBJ2-7|few
CASSLVVGLAVEEQYF
TGTGCCAGCAGCTTAGTGGTCGGACTAGCGGTTGAAGAGCAGTACTTC
>TRBD1|TRBV11-3|TRBJ1-2|many
CASSSGQGAVVYGYTF
TGTGCCAGCAGCTCGGGACAGGGGGCTGTGGTCTATGGCTACACCTTC
>TRBD1|TRBV9|TRBJ2-1|.
CASSVGTASNEQFF
TGTGCCAGCAGCGTCGGGACAGCTTCCAATGAGCAGTTCTTC